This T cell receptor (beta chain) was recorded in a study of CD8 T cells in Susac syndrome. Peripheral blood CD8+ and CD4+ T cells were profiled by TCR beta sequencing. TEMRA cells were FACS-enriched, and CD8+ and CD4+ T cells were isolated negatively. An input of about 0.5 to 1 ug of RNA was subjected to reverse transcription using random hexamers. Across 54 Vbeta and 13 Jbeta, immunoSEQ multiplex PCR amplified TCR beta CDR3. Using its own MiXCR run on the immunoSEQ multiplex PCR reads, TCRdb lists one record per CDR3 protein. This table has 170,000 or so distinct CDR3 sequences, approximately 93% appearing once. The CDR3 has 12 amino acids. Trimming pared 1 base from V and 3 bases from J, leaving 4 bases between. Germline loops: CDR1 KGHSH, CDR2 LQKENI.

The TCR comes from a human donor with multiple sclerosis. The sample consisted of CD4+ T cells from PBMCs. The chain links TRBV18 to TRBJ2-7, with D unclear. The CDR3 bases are TGTGCCAGCTCACCACGGAACTACGAGCAGTACTTC. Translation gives CASSPRNYEQYF. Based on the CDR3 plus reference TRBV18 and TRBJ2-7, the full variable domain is NAGVMQNPRHLVRRRGQEARLRCSPMKGHSHVYWYRQLPEEGLKFMVYLQKENIIDESGMPKERFSAEFPKEGPSILRIQQVVRGDSAAYFCASSPRNYEQYFGPGTRLTVT.